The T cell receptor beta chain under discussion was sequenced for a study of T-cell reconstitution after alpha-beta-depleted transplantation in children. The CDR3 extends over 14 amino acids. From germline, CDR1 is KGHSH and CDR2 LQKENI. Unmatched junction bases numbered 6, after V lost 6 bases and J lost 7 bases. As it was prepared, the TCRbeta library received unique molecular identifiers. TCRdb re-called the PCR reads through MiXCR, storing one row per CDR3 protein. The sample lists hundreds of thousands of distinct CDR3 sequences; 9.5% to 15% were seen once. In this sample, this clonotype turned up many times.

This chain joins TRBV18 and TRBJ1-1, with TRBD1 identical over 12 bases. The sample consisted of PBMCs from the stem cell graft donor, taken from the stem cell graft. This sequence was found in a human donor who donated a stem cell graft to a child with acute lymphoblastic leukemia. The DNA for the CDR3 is TGTGCCAGCTCCCAGGGACAGGGGGCGATTGAAGCTTTCTTT. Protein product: CASSQGQGAIEAFF.